A single T cell receptor (beta chain) is shown here with its context. Its target is not known. Trimming took 2 bases from V and 5 from J, leaving 17 bases between them. The CDR3 loop spans 16 amino acids. Germline CDR1 and CDR2: SGHTA and FQGTGA. Preparation of the TCRbeta library involved a method that used unique molecular identifiers. TCRdb passed the PCR reads through MiXCR, listing each CDR3 protein once. The table has a few hundred thousand distinct CDR3 sequences, nearly 8% seen once. The entry originates in a study of T-cell reconstitution after alpha-beta-depleted transplantation in children. Study results and limitations: Most T-cell counts and diversity one year after the transplant came from T cells that were newly produced. In patients about two months after transplant, alpha-beta T cells reportedly arose from several hundred expanded graft clones.

The source of this sequence is a female patient between 2 and 15 years old who had a stem cell transplant for Fanconi anemia, so the T cells may come from the graft donor. The chain joins TRBV7-3 to TRBJ2-3, with a tentative D call TRBD2 (5 bases). The sample here was peripheral blood, taken 360 days after TCRalphabeta/CD19-depleted stem cell transplant. This CDR3 reads CASSLLGPAVGDTQYF. The CDR3 DNA sequence: TGTGCCAGCAGCTTATTAGGGCCAGCGGTTGGAGATACGCAGTATTTT.